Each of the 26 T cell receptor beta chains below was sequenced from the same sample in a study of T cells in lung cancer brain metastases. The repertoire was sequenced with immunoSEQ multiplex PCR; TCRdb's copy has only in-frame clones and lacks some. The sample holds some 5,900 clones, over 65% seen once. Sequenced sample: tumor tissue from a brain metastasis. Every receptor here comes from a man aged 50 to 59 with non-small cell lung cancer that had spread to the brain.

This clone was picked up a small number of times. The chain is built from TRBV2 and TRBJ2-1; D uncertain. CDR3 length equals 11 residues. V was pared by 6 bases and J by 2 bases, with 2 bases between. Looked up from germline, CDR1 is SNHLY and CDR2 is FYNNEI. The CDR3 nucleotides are TGTGCCAGCAGCCCCTACAATGAGCAGTTCTTC. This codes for CASSPYNEQFF. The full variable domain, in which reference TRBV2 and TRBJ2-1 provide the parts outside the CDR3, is EPEVTQTPSHQVTQMGQEVILRCVPISNHLYFYWYRQILGQKVEFLVSFYNNEISEKSEIFDDQFSVERPDGSNFTLKIRSTKLEDSAMYFCASSPYNEQFFGPGTRLTVL.

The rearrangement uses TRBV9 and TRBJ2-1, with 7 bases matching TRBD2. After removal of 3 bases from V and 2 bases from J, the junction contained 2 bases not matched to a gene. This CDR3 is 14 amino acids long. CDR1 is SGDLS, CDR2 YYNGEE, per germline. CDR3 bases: TGTGCCAGCAGCGCCAGCGGGGCCTACAATGAGCAGTTCTTC. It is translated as CASSASGAYNEQFF.

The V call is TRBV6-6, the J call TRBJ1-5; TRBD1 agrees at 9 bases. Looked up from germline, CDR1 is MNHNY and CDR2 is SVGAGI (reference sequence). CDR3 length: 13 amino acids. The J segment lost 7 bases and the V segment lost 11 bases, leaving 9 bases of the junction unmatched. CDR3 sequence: CASQWTGDQPQHF. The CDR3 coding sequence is TGTGCCTCTCAATGGACAGGGGACCAGCCCCAGCATTTT.

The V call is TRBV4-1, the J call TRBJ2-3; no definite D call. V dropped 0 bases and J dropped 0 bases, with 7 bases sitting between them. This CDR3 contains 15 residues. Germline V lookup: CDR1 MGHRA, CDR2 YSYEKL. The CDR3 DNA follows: TGCGCCAGCAGCCAAGACAGTTCAAGCACAGATACGCAGTATTTT. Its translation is CASSQDSSSTDTQYF.

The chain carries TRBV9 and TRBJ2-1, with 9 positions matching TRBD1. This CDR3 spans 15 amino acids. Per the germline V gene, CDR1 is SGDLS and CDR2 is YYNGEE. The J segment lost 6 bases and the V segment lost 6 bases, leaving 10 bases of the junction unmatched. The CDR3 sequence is CASTITGGLANEQFF. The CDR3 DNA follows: TGTGCCAGCACCATCACAGGGGGCTTGGCCAATGAGCAGTTCTTC.

CDR3 loop: CASSNGFYEQYF. The CDR3 region has the DNA TGTGCCAGTAGTAACGGCTTCTACGAGCAGTACTTC. The chain combines TRBV19 with TRBJ2-7, with D uncertain. Germline-derived CDR1 and CDR2 are LNHDA and SQIVND (reference sequence). Trimming cost V 4 bases and J 3 bases, with 7 bases left between them. The CDR3 covers 12 residues. Together with reference TRBV19 and TRBJ2-7, the CDR3 gives the full variable domain: DGGITQSPKYLFRKEGQNVTLSCEQNLNHDAMYWYRQDPGQGLRLIYYSQIVNDFQKGDIAEGYSVSREKKESFPLTVTSAQKNPTAFYLCASSNGFYEQYFGPGTRLTVT.

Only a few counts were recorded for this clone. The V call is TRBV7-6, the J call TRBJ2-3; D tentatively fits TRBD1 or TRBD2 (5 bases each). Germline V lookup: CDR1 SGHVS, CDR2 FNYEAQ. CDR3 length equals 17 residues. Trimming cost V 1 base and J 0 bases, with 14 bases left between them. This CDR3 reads CASSLGPGADSTDTQYF. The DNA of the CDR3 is TGTGCCAGCAGCTTAGGGCCCGGGGCAGATAGCACAGATACGCAGTATTTT.

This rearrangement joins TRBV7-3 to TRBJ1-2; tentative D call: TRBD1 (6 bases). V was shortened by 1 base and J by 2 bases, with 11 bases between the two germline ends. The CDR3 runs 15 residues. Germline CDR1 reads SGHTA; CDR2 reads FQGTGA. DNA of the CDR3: TGTGCCAGCAGCTTAAAGGGGGGTCAAAACTATGGCTACACCTTC. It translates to CASSLKGGQNYGYTF.

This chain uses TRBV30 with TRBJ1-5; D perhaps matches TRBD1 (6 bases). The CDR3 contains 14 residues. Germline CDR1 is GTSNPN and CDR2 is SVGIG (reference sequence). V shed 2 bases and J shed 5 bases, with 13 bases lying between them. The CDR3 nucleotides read TGTGCCTGGAGTTTGGGGGGCGGGCATCAGCCCCAGCATTTT. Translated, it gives CAWSLGGGHQPQHF.

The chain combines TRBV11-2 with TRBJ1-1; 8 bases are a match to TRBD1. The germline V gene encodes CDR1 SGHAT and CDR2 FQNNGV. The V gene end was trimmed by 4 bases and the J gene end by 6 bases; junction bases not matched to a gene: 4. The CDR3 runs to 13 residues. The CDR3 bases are TGTGCCAGCAGCTCGACAGGGGCTTCTGAAGCTTTCTTT. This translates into CASSSTGASEAFF. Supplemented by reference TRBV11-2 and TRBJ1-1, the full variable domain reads EAGVAQSPRYKIIEKRQSVAFWCNPISGHATLYWYQQILGQGPKLLIQFQNNGVVDDSQLPKDRFSAERLKGVDSTLKIQPAKLEDSAVYLCASSSTGASEAFFGQGTRLTVV.

The CDR3 coding sequence is TGTGCCAGCTCACCCTATGGTGGCGGCTACACCTTC. The encoded protein is CASSPYGGGYTF. This rearrangement joins TRBV18 to TRBJ1-2; D remains ambiguous. Trimming cost V 3 bases and J 8 bases, with 10 bases left between them. The CDR3 is 12 amino acids. Germline values: CDR1 KGHSH, CDR2 LQKENI.

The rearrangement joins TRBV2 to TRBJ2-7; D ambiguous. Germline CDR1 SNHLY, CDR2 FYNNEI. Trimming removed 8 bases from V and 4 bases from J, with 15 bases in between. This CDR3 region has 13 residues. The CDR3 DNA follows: TGTGCCAGCGTCCCGACATCTAGATACGAGCAGTACTTC. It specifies CASVPTSRYEQYF. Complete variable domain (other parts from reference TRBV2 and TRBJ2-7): EPEVTQTPSHQVTQMGQEVILRCVPISNHLYFYWYRQILGQKVEFLVSFYNNEISEKSEIFDDQFSVERPDGSNFTLKIRSTKLEDSAMYFCASVPTSRYEQYFGPGTRLTVT.

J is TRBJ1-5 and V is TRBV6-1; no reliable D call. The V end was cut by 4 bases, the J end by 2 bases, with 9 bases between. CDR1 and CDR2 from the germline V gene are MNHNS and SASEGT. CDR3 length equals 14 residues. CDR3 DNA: TGTGCCAGCAGTGTCAGTCCCCGCAATCAGCCCCAGCATTTT. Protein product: CASSVSPRNQPQHF.

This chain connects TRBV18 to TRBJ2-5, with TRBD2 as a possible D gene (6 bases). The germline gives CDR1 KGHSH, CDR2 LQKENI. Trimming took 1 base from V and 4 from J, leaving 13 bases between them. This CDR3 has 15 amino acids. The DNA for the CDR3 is TGTGCCAGCTCACCACGTGGAGGGCTGGTAGAGACCCAGTACTTC. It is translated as CASSPRGGLVETQYF.

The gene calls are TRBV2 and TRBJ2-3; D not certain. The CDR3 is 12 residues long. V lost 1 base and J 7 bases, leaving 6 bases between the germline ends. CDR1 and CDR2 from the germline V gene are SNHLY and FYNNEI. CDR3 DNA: TGTGCCAGCAGTGAAGGCTGGAATACGCAGTATTTT. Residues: CASSEGWNTQYF.

The chain's CDR3 is CASSYSATGAGNTIYF. For the CDR3, the DNA is TGTGCCAGCAGTTACTCTGCCACAGGGGCTGGAAACACCATATATTTT. The genes are TRBV6-5 and TRBJ1-3, with TRBD1 matching over 7 bases. V was pared by 0 bases and J by 2 bases, with 4 bases of the junction left unmatched. Germline loops: CDR1 MNHEY, CDR2 SVGAGI. This CDR3 spans 16 amino acids.

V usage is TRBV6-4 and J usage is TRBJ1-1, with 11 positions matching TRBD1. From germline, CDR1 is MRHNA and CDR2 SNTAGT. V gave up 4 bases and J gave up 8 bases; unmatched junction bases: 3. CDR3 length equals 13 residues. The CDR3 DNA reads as TGTGCCAGCAGTGTGGACAGGGGGCGAGAAGCTTTCTTT. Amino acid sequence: CASSVDRGREAFF.

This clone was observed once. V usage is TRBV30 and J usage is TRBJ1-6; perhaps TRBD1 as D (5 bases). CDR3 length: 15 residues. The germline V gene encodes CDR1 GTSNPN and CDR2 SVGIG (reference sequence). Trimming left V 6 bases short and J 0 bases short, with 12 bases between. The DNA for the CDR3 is TGTGCCTGTAGGGGCAGCCCCTCCTATAATTCACCCCTCCACTTT. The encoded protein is CACRGSPSYNSPLHF.

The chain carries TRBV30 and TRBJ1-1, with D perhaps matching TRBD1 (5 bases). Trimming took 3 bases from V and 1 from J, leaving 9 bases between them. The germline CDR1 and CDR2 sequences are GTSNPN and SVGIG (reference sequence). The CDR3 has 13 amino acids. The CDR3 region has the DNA TGTGCCTGGAGCTATGGGACGAACACTGAAGCTTTCTTT. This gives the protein CAWSYGTNTEAFF.

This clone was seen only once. CDR3: CSVRLGGGELFF. The DNA of the CDR3 is TGCAGCGTTCGTCTAGGGGGCGGGGAGCTGTTTTTT. The gene calls are TRBV29-1 and TRBJ2-2; possible D gene TRBD1, 6 bases. In germline, CDR1 is SQVTM, CDR2 ANQGSEA. The CDR3 consists of 12 residues. V lost 5 bases to trimming and J lost 7 bases, with 11 bases between them.

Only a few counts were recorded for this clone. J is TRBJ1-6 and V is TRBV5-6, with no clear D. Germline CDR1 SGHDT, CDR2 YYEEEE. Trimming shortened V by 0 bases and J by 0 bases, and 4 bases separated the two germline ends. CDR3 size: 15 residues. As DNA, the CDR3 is TGTGCCAGCAGCTTGGAGAGCTCCTATAATTCACCCCTCCACTTT. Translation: CASSLESSYNSPLHF.

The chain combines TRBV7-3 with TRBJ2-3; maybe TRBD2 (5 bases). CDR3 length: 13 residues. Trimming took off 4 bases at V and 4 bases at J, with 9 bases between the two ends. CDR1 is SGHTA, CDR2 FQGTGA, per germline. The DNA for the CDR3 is TGTGCCAGCAGCTCGACGGGGTCAGATACGCAGTATTTT. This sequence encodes CASSSTGSDTQYF.

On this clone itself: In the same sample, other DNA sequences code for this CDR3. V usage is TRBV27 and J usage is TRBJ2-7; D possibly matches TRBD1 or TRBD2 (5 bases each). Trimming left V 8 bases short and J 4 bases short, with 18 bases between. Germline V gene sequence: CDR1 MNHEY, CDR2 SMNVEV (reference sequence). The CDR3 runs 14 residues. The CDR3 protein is CASSSGPKGYEQYF. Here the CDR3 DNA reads TGTGCCAGCTCGTCGGGGCCTAAAGGGTACGAGCAGTACTTC.

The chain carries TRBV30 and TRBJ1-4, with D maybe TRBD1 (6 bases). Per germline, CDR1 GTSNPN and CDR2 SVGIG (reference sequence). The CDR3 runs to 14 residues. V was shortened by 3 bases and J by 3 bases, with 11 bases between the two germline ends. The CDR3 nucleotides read TGTGCCTGGAGCGAGGACAGTTCTAATGAAAAACTGTTTTTT. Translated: CAWSEDSSNEKLFF. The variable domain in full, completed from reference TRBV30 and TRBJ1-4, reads SQTIHQWPATLVQPVGSPLSLECTVEGTSNPNLYWYRQAAGRGLQLLFYSVGIGQISSEVPQNLSASRPQDRQFILSSKKLLLSDSGFYLCAWSEDSSNEKLFFGSGTQLSVL.

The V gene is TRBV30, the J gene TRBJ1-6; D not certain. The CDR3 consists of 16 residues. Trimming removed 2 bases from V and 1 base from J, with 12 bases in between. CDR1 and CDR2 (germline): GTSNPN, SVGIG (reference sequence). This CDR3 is CAWSSTSNSYNSPLHF. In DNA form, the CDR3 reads TGTGCCTGGAGTTCGACGTCGAATTCCTATAATTCACCCCTCCACTTT.

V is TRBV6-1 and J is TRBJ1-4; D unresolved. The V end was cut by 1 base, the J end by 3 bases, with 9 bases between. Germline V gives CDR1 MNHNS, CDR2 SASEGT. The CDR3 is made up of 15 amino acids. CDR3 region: CASSEVGGANEKLFF. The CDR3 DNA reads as TGTGCCAGCAGTGAAGTAGGCGGGGCTAATGAAAAACTGTTTTTT.